Below are 21 T cell receptor beta chains sequenced from a single sample in a study of cytomegalovirus exposure and HLA in healthy donors. The PCR used 60 Vbeta and 13 Jbeta primers. Libraries were prepared by immunoSEQ multiplex PCR; TCRdb keeps only in-frame clonotypes and omits some of them. The data show around 120,000 clones, about 75% seen once. Sample: PBMCs. The source is a man in his sixties in good health and CMV-seropositive.

This clone was detected once. The J gene is TRBJ2-3, the V gene TRBV2; the D is unclear. The CDR3 is 14 amino acids. Germline V gene lookup returns CDR1 SNHLY and CDR2 FYNNEI. The V end was cut by 3 bases, the J end by 2 bases, with 9 bases between. CDR3 protein: CASSDGLITDTQYF. The CDR3 DNA reads TGTGCCAGCAGTGATGGGCTCATCACAGATACGCAGTATTTT.

The rearrangement links TRBV6-1 to TRBJ1-2, with a possible D match to TRBD1 (6 bases). The V end was cut by 3 bases, the J end by 4 bases, with 9 bases between. The germline gives CDR1 MNHNS, CDR2 SASEGT. The CDR3 sequence is 13 residues long. As DNA, the CDR3 is TGTGCCAGCAGTGAGGGGGCCTTCTATGGCTACACCTTC. As protein: CASSEGAFYGYTF.

This chain joins TRBV7-9 and TRBJ2-5; weak D call: TRBD1 (8 bases). Germline CDR1 SEHNR, CDR2 FQNEAQ (reference sequence). CDR3 length: 18 residues. Trimming left V 0 bases short and J 5 bases short, with 22 bases between. The CDR3 bases are TGTGCCAGCAGCTTAGCCGCCAGCGGGGCAGGGGGCCGGGAGACCCAGTACTTC. The encoded protein is CASSLAASGAGGRETQYF.

The chain recombines TRBV10-3 with TRBJ1-4, with 9 bases lining up with TRBD1. This CDR3 spans 15 amino acids. V trimming: 2 bases; J trimming: 7 bases; junction bases outside the gene matches: 5. Per the germline V gene, CDR1 is ENHRY and CDR2 is SYGVKD. DNA for the CDR3: TGTGCCATCAGTGAGGGGGGACAGGGTCGTGAAAAACTGTTTTTT. Translating gives CAISEGGQGREKLFF.

The chain carries TRBV9 and TRBJ1-2; 7 bases are a match to TRBD1. Germline V lookup: CDR1 SGDLS, CDR2 YYNGEE. With 4 bases clipped from V and 8 bases from J, the junction kept 5 bases outside the gene matches. The CDR3 runs 12 residues. This CDR3 reads CASSSDRAGYTF. CDR3 sequence (DNA): TGTGCCAGCAGCTCTGACAGGGCCGGCTACACCTTC.

V is TRBV7-9 and J is TRBJ1-3; 11 bases match TRBD1. This CDR3 region has 15 residues. The V segment lost 5 bases and the J segment 5 bases; nucleotides outside the gene matches: 5. The V gene's germline CDR1 is SEHNR and CDR2 FQNEAQ (reference sequence). The CDR3 loop reads CASSLGQGARNTIYF. CDR3 DNA sequence: TGTGCCAGCAGCCTCGGACAGGGGGCTAGAAACACCATATATTTT.

V and J are TRBV29-1 and TRBJ1-1; D ambiguous. Germline V gives CDR1 SQVTM, CDR2 ANQGSEA. This CDR3 has 12 amino acids. V lost 4 bases, J lost 0 bases, and 6 bases lay in between. This chain's CDR3 is CSVVHLNTEAFF. As DNA, the CDR3 is TGCAGCGTTGTTCACTTGAACACTGAAGCTTTCTTT. Using reference TRBV29-1 and TRBJ1-1 for the parts outside the CDR3, the full variable domain is SAVISQKPSRDICQRGTSLTIQCQVDSQVTMMFWYRQQPGQSLTLIATANQGSEATYESGFVIDKFPISRPNLTFSTLTVSNMSPEDSSIYLCSVVHLNTEAFFGQGTRLTVV.

The CDR3 bases are TGTGCCAGCAAGGACAGGAACACTGAAGCTTTCTTT. It is translated as CASKDRNTEAFF. The genes are TRBV28 and TRBJ1-1; weak D call: TRBD1 (6 bases). Trimming removed 7 bases from V and 1 base from J, with 7 bases in between. CDR3 length: 12 residues. Germline CDR1 is MDHEN and CDR2 is SYDVKM.

The chain couples TRBV28 to TRBJ2-7; perhaps TRBD2 as D (5 bases). V was clipped by 3 bases and J by 0 bases, with 18 bases between them. CDR3 length equals 17 residues. Germline V gene data show CDR1 as MDHEN and CDR2 as SYDVKM. CDR3 nucleotide sequence: TGTGCCAGCAGTTTTGACGGGATCCGCACCACCTCCTACGAGCAGTACTTC. Translation gives CASSFDGIRTTSYEQYF.

V and J are TRBV6-1 and TRBJ1-2; D ambiguous. In germline, CDR1 is MNHNS, CDR2 SASEGT. V lost 7 bases, J lost 7 bases, and 19 bases lay in between. This CDR3 has 14 residues. The CDR3 region is CASTETGLGSGYTF. The CDR3 DNA reads TGTGCCAGCACCGAGACCGGCCTGGGGAGTGGCTACACCTTC.

The chain links TRBV30 to TRBJ2-7, with TRBD2 identical over 7 bases. Germline V gene lookup returns CDR1 GTSNPN and CDR2 SVGIG (reference sequence). Trimming cost V 5 bases and J 2 bases; bases outside gene matches: 3. CDR3 size: 12 residues. The CDR3 spells CAWAGLPYEQYF. The CDR3 nucleotides read TGTGCCTGGGCGGGACTACCCTACGAGCAGTACTTC.

V gene TRBV6-1 combines with J gene TRBJ1-5; maybe TRBD1 (6 bases). Germline CDR1 reads MNHNS; CDR2 reads SASEGT. Trimming took off 5 bases at V and 5 bases at J, with 16 bases between the two ends. This CDR3 is built from 15 residues. This chain's CDR3 is CASSFFGGRDQPQHF. The DNA of the CDR3 is TGTGCCAGCAGTTTCTTTGGGGGCAGGGATCAGCCCCAGCATTTT.

The chain carries TRBV19 and TRBJ1-5; TRBD1 might be the D (6 bases). Trimming stripped 10 bases from V and 0 bases from J, with 13 bases between. CDR3 length: 14 amino acids. Germline V lookup: CDR1 LNHDA, CDR2 SQIVND (reference sequence). This CDR3 reads CATRGAFSNQPQHF. The DNA for the CDR3 is TGTGCCACCCGGGGGGCCTTTAGCAATCAGCCCCAGCATTTT.

This rearrangement joins TRBV30 to TRBJ2-3, with a possible D match to TRBD2 (7 bases). With 0 bases removed from V and 4 bases from J, the gap between germline ends came to 14 bases. Looked up from germline, CDR1 is GTSNPN and CDR2 is SVGIG (reference sequence). This CDR3 region has 15 residues. The CDR3 is CAWSVGGGWSDTQYF. The CDR3 nucleotides read TGTGCCTGGAGTGTGGGAGGGGGGTGGTCAGATACGCAGTATTTT.

The chain has TRBV10-3 and TRBJ1-1; D perhaps matches TRBD1 (5 bases). The CDR3 is made up of 12 amino acids. The germline V gene encodes CDR1 ENHRY and CDR2 SYGVKD. V was shortened by 3 bases and J by 8 bases, with 10 bases between the two germline ends. The CDR3 loop reads CAISDQGFEAFF. The CDR3 DNA is TGTGCCATCAGTGACCAGGGATTCGAAGCTTTCTTT.

V and J are TRBV27 and TRBJ2-5; no definite D call. The CDR3 totals 13 residues. CDR1 is MNHEY, CDR2 SMNVEV, per germline (reference sequence). Trimming left V 0 bases short and J 5 bases short, with 7 bases between. The CDR3 DNA is TGTGCCAGCAGTTTATCGATGGAGGAGACCCAGTACTTC. Protein: CASSLSMEETQYF.

The chain has TRBV28 and TRBJ1-2, with D perhaps TRBD1 (6 bases). Germline V gene data show CDR1 as MDHEN and CDR2 as SYDVKM. Trimming removed 6 bases at V and 7 bases at J, with 21 bases between. The CDR3 has 15 residues. As DNA, the CDR3 is TGTGCCAGCAGCCTGGGTGGGGGGGCGCACGGTGGCTACACCTTC. Amino acid sequence: CASSLGGGAHGGYTF.

This clone was found a few times. CDR3 region: CASSVPRGGYTF. CDR3 sequence (DNA): TGCGCCAGCAGTGTCCCAAGGGGTGGCTACACCTTC. The V gene is TRBV10-2, the J gene TRBJ1-2; weak D call: TRBD1 (5 bases). The CDR3 has 12 residues. Germline V CDR1 and CDR2: WSHSY, SAAADI. Trimming pared 4 bases from V and 7 bases from J, leaving 10 bases between.

The chain is built from TRBV27 and TRBJ2-1; 13 bases align to TRBD2. The germline gives CDR1 MNHEY, CDR2 SMNVEV (reference sequence). The CDR3 covers 16 residues. V lost 4 bases and J lost 4; bases outside the gene matches: 4. CDR3 in amino acids: CASSSRLAGGYNEQFF. CDR3 coding DNA: TGTGCCAGCAGTTCCCGACTAGCGGGGGGTTACAATGAGCAGTTCTTC.

CDR3 amino acids: CASSGGLASTDTQYF. Written as DNA, the CDR3 is TGTGCCAGCAGCGGGGGGTTAGCGAGCACAGATACGCAGTATTTT. This chain connects TRBV5-6 to TRBJ2-3; tentative D call: TRBD2 (6 bases). The germline gives CDR1 SGHDT, CDR2 YYEEEE. V was clipped by 4 bases and J by 0 bases, with 12 bases between them. There are 15 residues in the CDR3.

The CDR3 DNA reads as TGTGCCAGCAGTGAAGAACCACGGGGGGGCACAGATACGCAGTATTTT. Translating it yields CASSEEPRGGTDTQYF. V and J are TRBV2 and TRBJ2-3; 7 nucleotides match TRBD2. Germline V gene sequence: CDR1 SNHLY, CDR2 FYNNEI. J gave up 1 base and V 1 base, and 5 bases lay outside the gene matches. This CDR3 comprises 16 residues.